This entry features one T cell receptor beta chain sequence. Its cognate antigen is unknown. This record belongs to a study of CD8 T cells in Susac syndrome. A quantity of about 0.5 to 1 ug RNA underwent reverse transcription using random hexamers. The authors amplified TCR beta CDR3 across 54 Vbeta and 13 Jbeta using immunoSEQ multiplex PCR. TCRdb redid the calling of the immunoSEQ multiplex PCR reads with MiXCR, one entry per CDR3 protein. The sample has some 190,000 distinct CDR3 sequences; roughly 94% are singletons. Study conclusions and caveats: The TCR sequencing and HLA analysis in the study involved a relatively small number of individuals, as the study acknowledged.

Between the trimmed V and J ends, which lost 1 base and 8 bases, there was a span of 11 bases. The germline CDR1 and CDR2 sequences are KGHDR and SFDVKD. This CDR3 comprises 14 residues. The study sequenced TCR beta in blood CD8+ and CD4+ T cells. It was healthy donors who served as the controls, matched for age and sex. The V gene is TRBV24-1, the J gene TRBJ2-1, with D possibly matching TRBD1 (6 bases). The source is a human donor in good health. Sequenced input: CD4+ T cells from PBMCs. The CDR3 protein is CATSDLDRSDEQFF. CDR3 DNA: TGTGCCACCAGTGATTTAGACAGGTCCGATGAGCAGTTCTTC.